This entry is about one TCR beta chain. A read error may account for a junction end that differs from germline. Patients aged 18 to 65 had newly diagnosed hyperthyroidism lasting under 2 months. The data derive from a study of T cells in Graves' hyperthyroidism and ophthalmopathy. CDR1 DFQATT and CDR2 SNEGSKA come from the germline V gene (reference sequence). This CDR3 contains 15 residues. Amplification targeted TCR beta CDR3 regions from RNA transcripts. When the TCR CDR3 underwent first-round RT-PCR, the HTBI primer set was used. TCRdb analysed the multiplex PCR reads with MiXCR anew, one entry per CDR3 protein. The top ten hold roughly a tenth of the sample, which has about 700,000 distinct CDR3 sequences, 12% to 15% seen once.

The chain carries TRBV20-1 and TRBJ2-7; tentatively, D is TRBD1 or TRBD2 (5 bases each). This receptor was taken from a woman aged 18-29 years with Graves' hyperthyroidism. Sequenced material: blood. The CDR3 DNA reads as TGCAATGCTAGGGGAAGCTCTAGCCGATCTTGGGAGCAGTACTTC. Amino acid sequence: CNARGSSSRSWEQYF.